The source of this T cell receptor (beta chain) is a study of OX40 agonist ivuxolimab in advanced cancers. Study results and limitations: In general, CD8+ T cells held more expanded clones than CD4+ did, on average.

For this clone: Its antigen remains unidentified.

The protocol was immunoSEQ multiplex PCR, while the TCRdb copy is restricted to in-frame clones and leaves out a portion. The sample lists tens of thousands of clones; about 88% were seen once. Prior autoimmune disease or systemic immunosuppression barred patients. V dropped 1 base and J dropped 8 bases, with 12 bases sitting between them. The CDR3 is made up of 14 amino acids. Germline assignment: CDR1 MNHEY and CDR2 SVGAGI. The chain is built from TRBV6-5 and TRBJ2-1; D is uncertain. The sequence was collected from an adult with an advanced solid tumor such as melanoma, head and neck, liver or kidney cancer. The sequences come from CD4+ or CD8+ T cells sorted from blood, collected in a trial of the OX40 agonist ivuxolimab. The CDR3 is CASSYYSQLHEQFF. The CDR3 coding sequence is TGTGCCAGCAGTTACTACTCTCAGCTCCATGAGCAGTTCTTC.